The clone carrying this T cell receptor beta chain counts as medium-sized. Sequencing used immunoSEQ multiplex PCR; TCRdb keeps in-frame clones, though not all of them. The sample records about 120,000 clones, around 76% being singletons. The data are from a study of blood T cell repertoires in COVID-19. Turning to the study itself: Acute and convalescent COVID-19 samples came from the United States, Italy and Spain.

This CDR3 comprises 11 residues. Germline CDR1 and CDR2: GTSNPN and SVGIG (reference sequence). V was cut by 5 bases and J by 11 bases, with 15 bases left in between. This sequence joins TRBV30 and TRBJ1-2, with D maybe TRBD1 (5 bases). The sequenced sample consisted of peripheral blood. This TCR was recovered from a man aged 70-80 years with acute or convalescent COVID-19. The CDR3 region is CAWQSRGKYTF. CDR3 sequence (DNA): TGTGCCTGGCAATCAAGGGGTAAATACACCTTC.